One and the same sample provided the 28 T cell receptor beta chains below, sequenced in a study of identical twins. One entry per CDR3 protein, called by TCRdb with MiXCR from the 5' RACE reads. The repertoire holds 510,000 or so distinct CDR3 sequences, with roughly 15% as singletons. These data also formed part of another study, on yellow fever vaccine responses in identical twins.

Sequenced sample: CD4+ T cells sorted from blood. The source of these receptors is a woman under 30 in good health.

This clonotype was recorded a few times. The chain has TRBV25-1 and TRBJ2-1, with TRBD1 as a possible D gene (6 bases). Germline V gives CDR1 MGHDK, CDR2 SYGVNS. Trimming removed 4 bases from V and 10 bases from J, with 23 bases in between. CDR3 length: 16 amino acids. The CDR3 reads CASSGEGHLQGDEQFF. The CDR3 nucleotides read TGTGCCAGCAGTGGAGAGGGACACTTGCAGGGAGACGAGCAGTTCTTC.

This clonotype showed up just a few times. The rearrangement links TRBV10-3 to TRBJ1-3; D is undetermined. V was cut by 11 bases and J by 0 bases, with 14 bases left in between. Germline loops: CDR1 ENHRY, CDR2 SYGVKD. This CDR3 has 14 amino acids. The CDR3 DNA is TGTGCCTCCGAGCCCACCAGCTCTGGAAACACCATATATTTT. This encodes CASEPTSSGNTIYF.

This clonotype came up a few times. The J gene is TRBJ2-2, the V gene TRBV6-1; TRBD1 agrees at 7 bases. The CDR3 length is 16 residues. J was trimmed by 0 bases and V by 7 bases; bases with no gene match: 8. The germline V gene has CDR1 MNHNS and CDR2 SASEGT. The CDR3 region has the DNA TGTGCCAGCACCAAAGACAGGGTAGCGAACACCGGGGAGCTGTTTTTT. Protein product: CASTKDRVANTGELFF.

The chain links TRBV7-6 to TRBJ2-5, with 8 bases fitting TRBD2. V shed 2 bases and J 5 bases; nucleotides not matched to a gene: 7. The germline V gene encodes CDR1 SGHVS and CDR2 FNYEAQ. The CDR3 contains 15 residues. CDR3 bases: TGTGCCAGCAGCTTAAGCGCGGGAGGAGGGGAGACCCAGTACTTC. It encodes CASSLSAGGGETQYF.

The J gene is TRBJ1-1, the V gene TRBV6-5; 10 bases fit TRBD1. With V trimmed by 2 bases and J by 10 bases, 10 bases remained unmatched. Germline V gene data show CDR1 as MNHEY and CDR2 as SVGAGI. This CDR3 spans 15 amino acids. In DNA, the CDR3 is TGTGCCAGCAGTTACCGGGACAGGGGTTCTTGGGGAGCTTTCTTT. The encoded protein is CASSYRDRGSWGAFF.

The sample holds a few counts of this clonotype. The CDR3 DNA reads as TGCGCCAGCAGCTTCGTCAGGGGGTCGGGTGGCTACACCTTC. Translating gives CASSFVRGSGGYTF. The rearrangement links TRBV5-1 to TRBJ1-2, with TRBD1 matching 7 bases. V lost 2 bases to trimming and J lost 7 bases; unmatched junction nucleotides: 8. The germline V gene encodes CDR1 SGHRS and CDR2 YFSETQ. The CDR3 runs to 14 residues.

There are a few counts of this clonotype. The chain is built from TRBV2 and TRBJ1-5, with D possibly matching TRBD1 (6 bases). Germline lookup yields CDR1 SNHLY and CDR2 FYNNEI. This CDR3 has 16 residues. The V and J ends lost 6 bases and 1 base respectively, with 16 bases between them. In nucleotides, the CDR3 is TGTGCCAGCAGCCTCAGGGGAGGGGAGAGCAATCAGCCCCAGCATTTT. Encoded protein: CASSLRGGESNQPQHF. The entire variable domain, with the rest obtained from reference TRBV2 and TRBJ1-5, is as follows: EPEVTQTPSHQVTQMGQEVILRCVPISNHLYFYWYRQILGQKVEFLVSFYNNEISEKSEIFDDQFSVERPDGSNFTLKIRSTKLEDSAMYFCASSLRGGESNQPQHFGDGTRLSIL.

The V and J genes are TRBV11-3 and TRBJ2-1; 7 nucleotides line up with TRBD1. Looked up from germline, CDR1 is SGHNT and CDR2 is YENEEA. Trimming cost V 5 bases and J 4 bases; bases outside gene matches: 11. This CDR3 contains 16 residues. CDR3 sequence (DNA): TGTGCCAGCAGCCCGGGGCCGGGACAGCTATACAATGAGCAGTTCTTC. Its translation: CASSPGPGQLYNEQFF. Full variable domain (rest looked up from reference TRBV11-3 and TRBJ2-1): EAGVVQSPRYKIIEKKQPVAFWCNPISGHNTLYWYLQNLGQGPELLIRYENEEAVDDSQLPKDRFSAERLKGVDSTLKIQPAELGDSAVYLCASSPGPGQLYNEQFFGPGTRLTVL.

At least ten counts were recorded for this clonotype. The V call is TRBV29-1, the J call TRBJ1-5; the D is unclear. V lost 6 bases, J lost 6 bases, and 15 bases lay in between. Germline-derived CDR1 and CDR2 are SQVTM and ANQGSEA. CDR3 length: 13 amino acids. CDR3 DNA sequence: TGCAGCGTGAAACAGCAATCCGGTCAGCCCCAGCATTTT. This encodes CSVKQQSGQPQHF.

This clonotype was recorded many times. A read error may account for a junction end that differs from germline. The rearrangement uses TRBV5-1 and TRBJ2-2; D unresolved. This CDR3 has 14 residues. Germline CDR1 and CDR2: SGHRS and YFSETQ. For the CDR3, the DNA is TGTGCCAGCAGCCTAGTTGCGAACACCGGGGAGCTGTTTTTT. This sequence encodes CASSLVANTGELFF.

Regarding this clonotype: One junction end does not reproduce the germline sequence, and a read error may be involved. The chain joins TRBV7-9 to TRBJ2-3, with D perhaps being TRBD1 or TRBD2 (6 bases each). In germline, CDR1 is SEHNR, CDR2 FQNEAQ (reference sequence). The CDR3 spans 14 residues. The CDR3 region is CASILAEASGTKYF. The CDR3 DNA reads as TGTGCCAGCATCTTAGCGGAGGCCTCCGGGACAAAGTATTTT.

The chain couples TRBV2 to TRBJ2-6; D is possibly TRBD1 or TRBD2 (6 bases each). This CDR3 comprises 19 residues. CDR1 SNHLY and CDR2 FYNNEI come from the germline V gene. The V gene lost 5 bases and the J gene lost 0 bases, with 20 bases spanning the gap. The CDR3 protein is CASSREGGRRSSGANVLTF. The CDR3 bases are TGTGCCAGCAGTCGCGAGGGGGGACGAAGAAGCTCTGGGGCCAACGTCCTGACTTTC.

This sequence joins TRBV3-1 and TRBJ1-1, with TRBD1 as a possible D gene (5 bases). CDR3 length: 14 amino acids. Trimming shortened V by 5 bases and J by 3 bases, and 13 bases separated the two germline ends. Germline V gene lookup returns CDR1 LGHDT and CDR2 YNNKEL (reference sequence). This CDR3 is CASSAQGGDTEAFF. The DNA for the CDR3 is TGTGCCAGCAGCGCCCAAGGAGGGGACACTGAAGCTTTCTTT.

This clonotype was observed a few times. The chain is built from TRBV18 and TRBJ2-3; D is possibly TRBD1 or TRBD2 (5 bases each). This CDR3 comprises 16 residues. Germline CDR1 reads KGHSH; CDR2 reads LQKENI. Between the trimmed V and J ends, which lost 3 bases and 2 bases, there was a span of 15 bases. This CDR3 is CASSPFWGSLTDTQYF. The CDR3 nucleotides read TGTGCCAGCTCACCCTTTTGGGGGAGTCTCACAGATACGCAGTATTTT.

The chain links TRBV6-5 to TRBJ2-3; D remains unclear. The V and J ends lost 0 bases and 0 bases respectively, with 7 bases between them. The CDR3 has 15 residues. The germline V gene has CDR1 MNHEY and CDR2 SVGAGI. In DNA, the CDR3 is TGTGCCAGCAGTTACTCGAAGGCGAGCACAGATACGCAGTATTTT. Protein: CASSYSKASTDTQYF.

This clonotype was counted only a few times. CDR3 coding DNA: TGTGCCATCAGTGATGGGGTAGCGGGGGTTGTGGAGACCCAGTACTTC. It encodes CAISDGVAGVVETQYF. V is TRBV10-3 and J is TRBJ2-5, with 9 bases fitting TRBD2. The CDR3 totals 16 residues. Looked up from germline, CDR1 is ENHRY and CDR2 is SYGVKD. V shed 3 bases, J shed 5 bases, and the junction held 10 bases outside the gene matches.

The V call is TRBV6-2 or TRBV6-3, the J call TRBJ2-5, with TRBD1 matching over 7 bases. The CDR3 sequence is 12 residues long. V lost 6 bases to trimming and J lost 8 bases; unmatched junction nucleotides: 6. Germline-derived CDR1 and CDR2 are MNHEY and SVGEGT. CDR3 protein: CASRRDSLTQYF. The CDR3 DNA is TGTGCCAGCAGGAGGGACAGTTTAACCCAGTACTTC.

V and J are TRBV7-9 and TRBJ2-2; D is unresolved. Looked up from germline, CDR1 is SEHNR and CDR2 is FQNEAQ (reference sequence). Trimming took off 5 bases at V and 1 base at J, with 14 bases between the two ends. This CDR3 contains 16 residues. The CDR3 sequence is CASSLVRAQNTGELFF. CDR3 coding DNA: TGTGCCAGCAGCCTAGTAAGAGCGCAGAACACCGGGGAGCTGTTTTTT. Full variable domain (remainder filled in from reference TRBV7-9 and TRBJ2-2): DTGVSQNPRHKITKRGQNVTFRCDPISEHNRLYWYRQTLGQGPEFLTYFQNEAQLEKSRLLSDRFSAERPKGSFSTLEIQRTEQGDSAMYLCASSLVRAQNTGELFFGEGSRLTVL.

This clonotype was counted between two and nine times. The chain uses TRBV20-1 and TRBJ2-2; D ambiguous. This CDR3 region has 14 residues. V was pared by 0 bases and J by 4 bases, with 9 bases between. The germline V gene has CDR1 DFQATT and CDR2 SNEGSKA (reference sequence). The CDR3 spells CSARDSGLTGELFF. In DNA form, the CDR3 reads TGCAGTGCTAGAGACTCGGGCCTCACCGGGGAGCTGTTTTTT.

At least ten counts were recorded for this clonotype. J is TRBJ2-7 and V is TRBV5-6; D uncertain. This CDR3 contains 12 residues. Germline CDR1 SGHDT, CDR2 YYEEEE. With 0 bases removed from V and 4 bases from J, the gap between germline ends came to 5 bases. The CDR3 reads CASSLGGYEQYF. The DNA of the CDR3 is TGTGCCAGCAGCTTGGGAGGTTACGAGCAGTACTTC.

This clonotype was counted only a few times. The genes are TRBV2 and TRBJ2-3, with a possible D match to TRBD1 (6 bases). There are 14 residues in the CDR3. V lost 6 bases, J lost 2 bases, and 12 bases lay in between. Germline-derived CDR1 and CDR2 are SNHLY and FYNNEI. The CDR3 region has the DNA TGTGCCAGCAGCGACAGGTCCTACACAGATACGCAGTATTTT. As protein: CASSDRSYTDTQYF.

The chain combines TRBV10-3 with TRBJ2-5; possibly TRBD1 or TRBD2 for D (5 bases each). In germline, CDR1 is ENHRY, CDR2 SYGVKD. This CDR3 spans 13 amino acids. V shed 6 bases and J shed 2 bases, with 10 bases lying between them. The CDR3 is CAIRGTEQETQYF. CDR3 DNA: TGTGCCATCAGGGGGACCGAACAAGAGACCCAGTACTTC.

The rearrangement links TRBV7-6 to TRBJ2-5; 12 bases fit TRBD2. The CDR3 has 16 residues. V was clipped by 5 bases and J by 5 bases; unmatched bases: 9. CDR1 is SGHVS and CDR2 is FNYEAQ in the germline V gene. In nucleotides, the CDR3 is TGTGCCAGCAGCCTTCCGACTAGCGGGAGTGGGGAGACCCAGTACTTC. It specifies CASSLPTSGSGETQYF.

This clonotype turned up a few times. The genes are TRBV20-1 and TRBJ2-5; the match to TRBD1 covers 9 bases. This CDR3 has 16 residues. Trimming took 3 bases from V and 1 from J; bases not matched to a gene: 9. The V gene's germline CDR1 is DFQATT and CDR2 SNEGSKA (reference sequence). CDR3: CSARPPTGGFQETQYF. The CDR3 region has the DNA TGCAGTGCTAGGCCCCCGACAGGGGGGTTCCAAGAGACCCAGTACTTC.

This clonotype was picked up a small number of times. The rearrangement uses TRBV20-1 and TRBJ1-2; no clear D. This CDR3 comprises 13 residues. CDR1 and CDR2 (germline): DFQATT, SNEGSKA (reference sequence). The V end lost 8 bases, the J end lost 3 bases, and 16 bases lay between the germline ends. The CDR3: CSSPGERHYGYTF. As DNA, the CDR3 is TGCAGTTCCCCCGGCGAACGTCACTATGGCTACACCTTC.

There are a few counts of this clonotype. This chain connects TRBV6-1 to TRBJ2-2; D is perhaps TRBD1 (6 bases). This CDR3 comprises 15 residues. Germline CDR1 is MNHNS and CDR2 is SASEGT. Trimming left V 6 bases short and J 0 bases short, with 11 bases between. The CDR3 DNA reads TGTGCCAGCAGGGGGGCAGGGCCGAACACCGGGGAGCTGTTTTTT. Protein sequence: CASRGAGPNTGELFF.

This clonotype occurred many times. This sequence joins TRBV29-1 and TRBJ2-1; TRBD1 matches at 7 bases. The CDR3 contains 12 residues. Per the germline V gene, CDR1 is SQVTM and CDR2 is ANQGSEA. The V and J ends lost 7 bases and 5 bases, in that order; junction bases with no gene match: 5. CDR3 in DNA: TGCAGCGCCAAACAGGGGAACAATGAGCAGTTCTTC. Residues: CSAKQGNNEQFF.

This clonotype was recorded a few times. The chain couples TRBV5-1 to TRBJ2-3; D unresolved. Trimming took 2 bases from V and 5 from J, leaving 15 bases between them. The CDR3 is 15 amino acids. The V gene's germline CDR1 is SGHRS and CDR2 YFSETQ. CDR3 residues: CASSLSGLSGDTQYF. As DNA, the CDR3 is TGCGCCAGCAGCTTATCAGGCCTCTCCGGAGATACGCAGTATTTT.